Presented here are 12 T cell receptor beta chains from one specimen sequenced in a study of CD8 T cells in ankylosing spondylitis. TCRdb independently ran MiXCR on the 5' RACE reads; one entry per CDR3 protein. This sample yields around 90,000 distinct CDR3 sequences, of which about 27% are seen a single time; 45% to 65% belongs to the top ten. The sequencing sample was made of blood, either unsorted or a sorted T cell fraction (not recorded which). These receptors originate from a male donor with ankylosing spondylitis or in good health (not recorded which).

V usage is TRBV6-5 and J usage is TRBJ2-3; D uncertain. Germline V gene data show CDR1 as MNHEY and CDR2 as SVGAGI. V lost 1 base and J lost 0, with 11 bases in between. This CDR3 spans 16 amino acids. CDR3 nucleotide sequence: TGTGCCAGCAGTTACTTCCCAGGAACTAGCACAGATACGCAGTATTTT. Residues: CASSYFPGTSTDTQYF.

The sample holds a few counts of this clonotype. V gene TRBV9 combines with J gene TRBJ2-3; 9 nucleotides match TRBD2. This CDR3 has 17 residues. V trimming: 0 bases; J trimming: 0 bases; junction bases outside the gene matches: 5. CDR1 is SGDLS, CDR2 YYNGEE, per germline. CDR3 in amino acids: CASSVEVLAGSTDTQYF. DNA of the CDR3: TGTGCCAGCAGCGTAGAGGTCCTAGCGGGGAGCACAGATACGCAGTATTTT.

J is TRBJ2-7 and V is TRBV20-1; D unresolved. CDR3 length: 15 residues. Between the trimmed V and J ends, which lost 3 bases and 0 bases, there was a span of 15 bases. The germline gives CDR1 DFQATT, CDR2 SNEGSKA (reference sequence). The CDR3 bases are TGCAGTGCTAGGGACGTGGCCTCGAGCTCCTACGAGCAGTACTTC. The encoded protein is CSARDVASSSYEQYF.

The chain couples TRBV7-8 to TRBJ1-4, with D hard to call. The CDR3 has 16 residues. V lost 1 base to trimming and J lost 8 bases, with 17 bases between them. Germline-derived CDR1 and CDR2 are SGHVS and FQNEAQ. The CDR3 sequence: CASSLGALSTYEKLFF. Here the CDR3 DNA reads TGTGCCAGCAGCTTAGGGGCGCTTTCCACGTACGAAAAACTGTTTTTT.

V and J are TRBV6-6 and TRBJ1-5; D call uncertain. The CDR3 is made up of 13 amino acids. Trimming stripped 2 bases from V and 15 bases from J, with 17 bases between. Germline CDR1 and CDR2: MNHNY and SVGAGI (reference sequence). The CDR3 DNA is TGTGCCAGCAGTTACGGCGAAAATTCCCCGCTGCATTTT. This encodes CASSYGENSPLHF.

Only a few counts were recorded for this clonotype. This chain connects TRBV28 to TRBJ1-5; TRBD1 might be the D (6 bases). The CDR3 totals 12 residues. Trimming took 7 bases from V and 5 from J, leaving 9 bases between them. CDR1 and CDR2 (germline): MDHEN, SYDVKM. The CDR3 sequence: CASKQGDQPQHF. Written as DNA, the CDR3 is TGTGCCAGCAAACAGGGTGATCAGCCCCAGCATTTT.

The CDR3: CASSTLGRGRALGNEQFF. The DNA for the CDR3 is TGTGCCAGCTCAACCCTCGGCCGCGGGAGGGCCCTAGGCAATGAGCAGTTCTTC. The chain uses TRBV18 and TRBJ2-1; 9 nucleotides agree with TRBD2. CDR3 length: 18 residues. V lost 5 bases and J lost 6; bases outside the gene matches: 17. The germline V gene encodes CDR1 KGHSH and CDR2 LQKENI.

The rearrangement links TRBV13 to TRBJ1-2, with a weak D call TRBD1 (5 bases). The CDR3 totals 12 residues. Trimming cost V 5 bases and J 6 bases, with 10 bases left between them. Germline CDR1 and CDR2: PRHDT and FYEKMQ (reference sequence). This chain's CDR3 is CASSREGHGYTF. CDR3 DNA sequence: TGTGCCAGCAGCCGAGAGGGACATGGCTACACCTTC.

This clonotype has just a few counts. The gene calls are TRBV7-2 and TRBJ2-5; D unresolved. CDR3 size: 14 residues. The V end was cut by 1 base, the J end by 5 bases, with 11 bases between. The germline V gene has CDR1 SGHTA and CDR2 FQGNSA. CDR3 amino acids: CASSLGFRVETQYF. CDR3 nucleotides: TGTGCCAGCAGCTTAGGATTCCGAGTGGAGACCCAGTACTTC.

The chain recombines TRBV7-8 with TRBJ2-1; D not certain. The CDR3 spans 15 residues. In germline, CDR1 is SGHVS, CDR2 FQNEAQ. The V gene lost 0 bases and the J gene lost 0 bases, with 6 bases spanning the gap. The CDR3 nucleotides are TGTGCCAGCAGCTTAGCACGGGTCTCCTACAATGAGCAGTTCTTC. Its translation: CASSLARVSYNEQFF.

The CDR3 sequence: CSASRTSPNQYF. Written as DNA, the CDR3 is TGCAGTGCTTCCCGTACCTCCCCTAACCAGTACTTC. The chain has TRBV20-1 and TRBJ2-5; no reliable D call. The CDR3 runs to 12 residues. The germline V gene encodes CDR1 DFQATT and CDR2 SNEGSKA (reference sequence). Trimming stripped 5 bases from V and 10 bases from J, with 17 bases between.

V is TRBV7-9 and J is TRBJ1-6; D is unresolved. CDR3 length: 13 residues. Germline V lookup: CDR1 SEHNR, CDR2 FQNEAQ (reference sequence). Between the trimmed V and J ends, which lost 1 base and 13 bases, there was a span of 11 bases. CDR3 nucleotide sequence: TGTGCCAGCAGCTTAGGGACTTTCCGTCCCCTCCACTTT. Translating gives CASSLGTFRPLHF.